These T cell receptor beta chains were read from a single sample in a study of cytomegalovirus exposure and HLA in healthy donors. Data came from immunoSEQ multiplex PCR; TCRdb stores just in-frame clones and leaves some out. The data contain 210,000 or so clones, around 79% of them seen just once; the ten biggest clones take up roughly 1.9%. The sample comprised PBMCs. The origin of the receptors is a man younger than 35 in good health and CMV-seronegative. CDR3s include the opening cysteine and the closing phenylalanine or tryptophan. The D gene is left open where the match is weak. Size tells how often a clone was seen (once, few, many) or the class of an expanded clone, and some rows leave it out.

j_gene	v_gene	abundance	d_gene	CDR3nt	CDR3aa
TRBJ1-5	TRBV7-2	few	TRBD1	TGTGCCAGCAGCTCCTCCGGGACAGGGAACAATCAGCCCCAGCATTTT	CASSSSGTGNNQPQHF
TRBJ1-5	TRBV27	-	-	TGTGCCAGCAGTTTATCGGTCGGGGGAGATCAGCCCCAGCATTTT	CASSLSVGGDQPQHF
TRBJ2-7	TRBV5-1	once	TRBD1	TGCGCCAGCAGCCTGGGACAGGGGATATACGAGCAGTACTTC	CASSLGQGIYEQYF
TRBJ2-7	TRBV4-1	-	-	TGCGCCAGCAGCCAAGAACCGGGTTTACAAAACGAGCAGTACTTC	CASSQEPGLQNEQYF
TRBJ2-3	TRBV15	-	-	TGTGCCACCAGCAGGACCCAGGGAGATACGCAGTATTTT	CATSRTQGDTQYF
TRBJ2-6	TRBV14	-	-	TGTGCCAGCAGCGTGAGCCTCTCTGGGGCCAACGTCCTGACTTTC	CASSVSLSGANVLTF
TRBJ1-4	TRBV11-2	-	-	TGTGCCAGCAATAGATTAACTAATGAAAAACTGTTTTTT	CASNRLTNEKLFF
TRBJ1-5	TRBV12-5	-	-	TGTGCTAGTGGTTTGGTCCGCCCCGGGCCCCCTAGCCCCAGTGTCCTTAGCAATCAGCCCCAGCATTTT	CASGLVRPGPPSPSVLSNQPQHF
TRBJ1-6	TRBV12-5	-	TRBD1	TGTGCTAGTGGTTTGGTAGAGGGGGCCCATTCACCCCTCCACTTT	CASGLVEGAHSPLHF
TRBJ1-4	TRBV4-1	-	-	TGCGCCAGCAGCCAAGGTTCGAGACAGACTAATGAAAAACTGTTTTTT	CASSQGSRQTNEKLFF
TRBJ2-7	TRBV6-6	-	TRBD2	TGTGCCAGCAGTTACACCGGGACTAGTGGATACGAGCAGTACTTC	CASSYTGTSGYEQYF
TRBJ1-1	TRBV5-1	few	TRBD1	TGCGCCAGCAGGGCCATCGCACGAGGGGGCACGGTCACTGAAGCTTTCTTT	CASRAIARGGTVTEAFF
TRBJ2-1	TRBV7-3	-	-	TGTGCCAGCAGCCTGGCGGGCCGGAGATACAATGAGCAGTTCTTC	CASSLAGRRYNEQFF
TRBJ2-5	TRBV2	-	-	TGTGCCAGCAGTGAAGCGCGCCCAGAGACCCAGTACTTC	CASSEARPETQYF
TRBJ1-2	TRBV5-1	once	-	TGCGCCAGCAGCTCGGACAGCAACTATGGCTACACCTTC	CASSSDSNYGYTF
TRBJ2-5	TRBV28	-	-	TGTGCCAGCAGATCTCGACTGGGGACCCAGTACTTC	CASRSRLGTQYF
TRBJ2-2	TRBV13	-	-	TGTGCCAGCACCCCGGCGAACACCGGGGAGCTGTTTTTT	CASTPANTGELFF
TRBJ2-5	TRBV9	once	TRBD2	TGTGCCAGCAGCGTATCCCTAGCGGGGGGTTTGAAAGAGACCCAGTACTTC	CASSVSLAGGLKETQYF
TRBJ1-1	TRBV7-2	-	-	TGTGCCAGCAGCGCCAGATCCAGACTCAGGGCTGAAGCTTTCTTT	CASSARSRLRAEAFF
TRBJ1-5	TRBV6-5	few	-	TGTGCCAGCAGTTACGTACAGAAAAGCAATCAGCCCCAGCATTTT	CASSYVQKSNQPQHF
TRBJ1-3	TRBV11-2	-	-	TGTGCCAGCAGCTTTGGGGCCGATGGAAACACCATATATTTT	CASSFGADGNTIYF
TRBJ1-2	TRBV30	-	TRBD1	TGTGCCTGGAGTGGCGGAGGGGGCGACGGCTACACCTTC	CAWSGGGGDGYTF
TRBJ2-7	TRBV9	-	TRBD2	TGTGCCAGCAGCGTAGGCGGGGGGCCTCCCTACGAGCAGTACTTC	CASSVGGGPPYEQYF
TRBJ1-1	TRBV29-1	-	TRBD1	TGCAGCGTTCGACCGACAGGGGTAAACACTGAAGCTTTCTTT	CSVRPTGVNTEAFF
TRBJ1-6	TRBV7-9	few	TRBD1	TGTGCCAGCAGCTTACCCGGACAGGGAGTTAATAATTCACCCCTCCACTTT	CASSLPGQGVNNSPLHF
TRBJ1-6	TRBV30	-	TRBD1	TGTGCCTGGAGTGTACGAACAGGGGGGAATTCACCCCTCCACTTT	CAWSVRTGGNSPLHF
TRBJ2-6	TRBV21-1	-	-	TGTGCCAGCATTCAGGGGCTACTTTCTGGGGCCAACGTCCTGACTTTC	CASIQGLLSGANVLTF
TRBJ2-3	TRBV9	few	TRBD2	TGTGCCAGCAGCGTAAAAGGACTAGCGACAGATACGCAGTATTTT	CASSVKGLATDTQYF
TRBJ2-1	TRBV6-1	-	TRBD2	TGTGCCAGCAGTGAACCGGGACTAGCGGACAATGAGCAGTTCTTC	CASSEPGLADNEQFF
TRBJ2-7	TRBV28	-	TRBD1	TGTGCCAGCAGTTTACGGGACAGGGCTTTGCCCTACGAGCAGTACTTC	CASSLRDRALPYEQYF
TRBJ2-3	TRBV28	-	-	TGTGCCAGCCAGGGTTCCCCAGATACGCAGTATTTT	CASQGSPDTQYF
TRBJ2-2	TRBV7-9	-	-	TGTGCCAGCAGCTTCGACAGGAACACCGGGGAGCTGTTTTTT	CASSFDRNTGELFF
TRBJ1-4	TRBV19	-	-	TGTGCCAGTAGTACCCAGGGCTCTAATGAAAAACTGTTTTTT	CASSTQGSNEKLFF